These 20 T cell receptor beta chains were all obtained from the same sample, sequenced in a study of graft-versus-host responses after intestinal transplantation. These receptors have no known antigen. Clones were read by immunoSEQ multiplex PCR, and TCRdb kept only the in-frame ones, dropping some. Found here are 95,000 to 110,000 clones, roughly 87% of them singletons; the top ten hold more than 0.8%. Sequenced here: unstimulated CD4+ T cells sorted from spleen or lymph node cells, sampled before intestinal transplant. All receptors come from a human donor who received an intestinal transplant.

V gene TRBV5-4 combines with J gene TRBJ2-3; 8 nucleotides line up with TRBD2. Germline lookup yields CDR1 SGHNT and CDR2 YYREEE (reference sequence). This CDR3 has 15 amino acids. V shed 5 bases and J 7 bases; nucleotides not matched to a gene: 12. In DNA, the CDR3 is TGTGCCAGCAGACCCGGGACTAGTCCTTACTATACGCAGTATTTT. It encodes CASRPGTSPYYTQYF.

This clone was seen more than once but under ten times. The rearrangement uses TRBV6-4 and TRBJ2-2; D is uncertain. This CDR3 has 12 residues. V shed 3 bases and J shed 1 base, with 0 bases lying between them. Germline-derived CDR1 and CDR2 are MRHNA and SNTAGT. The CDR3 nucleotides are TGTGCCAGCAGTGAGAACACCGGGGAGCTGTTTTTT. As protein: CASSENTGELFF.

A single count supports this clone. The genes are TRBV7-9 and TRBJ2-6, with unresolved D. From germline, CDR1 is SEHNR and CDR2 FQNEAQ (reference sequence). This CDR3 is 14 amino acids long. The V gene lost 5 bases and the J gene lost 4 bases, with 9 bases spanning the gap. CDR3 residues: CASSLKTGANVLTF. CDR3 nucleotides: TGTGCCAGCAGCCTCAAAACAGGGGCCAACGTCCTGACTTTC.

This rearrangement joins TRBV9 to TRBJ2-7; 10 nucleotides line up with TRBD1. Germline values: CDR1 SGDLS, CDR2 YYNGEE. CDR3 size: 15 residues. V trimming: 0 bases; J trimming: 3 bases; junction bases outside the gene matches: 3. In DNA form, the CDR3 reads TGTGCCAGCAGCGTAGAAGGGACAGGGGTCTACGAGCAGTACTTC. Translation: CASSVEGTGVYEQYF.

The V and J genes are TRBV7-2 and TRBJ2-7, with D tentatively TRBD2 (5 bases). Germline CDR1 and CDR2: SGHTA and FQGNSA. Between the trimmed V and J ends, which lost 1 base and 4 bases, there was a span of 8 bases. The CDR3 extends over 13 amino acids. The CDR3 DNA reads TGTGCCAGCAGCTTAGGCGGGCGGTACGAGCAGTACTTC. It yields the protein CASSLGGRYEQYF.

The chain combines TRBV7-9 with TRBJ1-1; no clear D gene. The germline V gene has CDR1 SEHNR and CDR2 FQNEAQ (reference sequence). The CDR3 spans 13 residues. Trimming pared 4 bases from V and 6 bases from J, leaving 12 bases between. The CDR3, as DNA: TGTGCCAGCAGCTCAGCGCCCCTGGCTGAAGCTTTCTTT. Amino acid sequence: CASSSAPLAEAFF.

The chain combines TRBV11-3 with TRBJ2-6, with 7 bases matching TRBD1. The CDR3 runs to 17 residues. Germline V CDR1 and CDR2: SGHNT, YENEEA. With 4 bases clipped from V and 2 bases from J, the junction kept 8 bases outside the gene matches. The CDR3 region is CASSSQGQGAGANVLTF. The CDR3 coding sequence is TGTGCCAGCAGCTCCCAGGGGCAGGGGGCTGGGGCCAACGTCCTGACTTTC.

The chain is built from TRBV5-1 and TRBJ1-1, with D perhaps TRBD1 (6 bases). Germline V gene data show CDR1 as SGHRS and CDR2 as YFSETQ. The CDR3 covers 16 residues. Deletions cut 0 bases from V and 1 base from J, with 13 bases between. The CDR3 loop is CASSLAVTGQNTEAFF. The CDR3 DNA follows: TGCGCCAGCAGCTTGGCTGTGACAGGTCAGAACACTGAAGCTTTCTTT.

Here the CDR3 reads CSVSRGPGSETQYF. In DNA, the CDR3 is TGCAGCGTTTCGCGGGGTCCTGGGTCGGAGACCCAGTACTTC. The chain carries TRBV29-1 and TRBJ2-5; D is perhaps TRBD2 (6 bases). The CDR3 is 14 amino acids. Germline CDR1 reads SQVTM; CDR2 reads ANQGSEA. Trimming took 5 bases from V and 5 from J, leaving 18 bases between them.

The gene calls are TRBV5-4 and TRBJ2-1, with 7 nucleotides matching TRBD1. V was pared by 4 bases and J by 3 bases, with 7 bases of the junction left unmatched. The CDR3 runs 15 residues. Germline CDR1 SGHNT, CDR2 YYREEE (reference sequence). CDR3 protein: CASSHAGTDYNEQFF. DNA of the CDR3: TGTGCCAGCAGCCATGCCGGGACAGACTACAATGAGCAGTTCTTC.

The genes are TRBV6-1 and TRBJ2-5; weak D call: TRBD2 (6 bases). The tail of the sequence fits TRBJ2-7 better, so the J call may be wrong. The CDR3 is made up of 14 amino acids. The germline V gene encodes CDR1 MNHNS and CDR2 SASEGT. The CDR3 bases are TGTGCCAGCAGGGCGGGACGGAGCTCCTACGAGCAGTACTTC. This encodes CASRAGRSSYEQYF.

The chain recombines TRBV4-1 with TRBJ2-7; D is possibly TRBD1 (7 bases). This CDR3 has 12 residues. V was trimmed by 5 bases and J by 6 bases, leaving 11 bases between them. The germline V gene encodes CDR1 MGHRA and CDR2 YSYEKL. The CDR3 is CASSYQGGEQYF. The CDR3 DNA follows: TGCGCCAGCAGCTATCAGGGGGGCGAGCAGTACTTC.

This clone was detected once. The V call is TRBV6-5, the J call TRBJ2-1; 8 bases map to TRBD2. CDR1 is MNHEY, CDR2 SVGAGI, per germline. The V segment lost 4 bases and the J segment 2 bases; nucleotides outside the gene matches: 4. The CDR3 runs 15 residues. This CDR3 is CASSSGTRPYNEQFF. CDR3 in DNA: TGTGCCAGCAGTTCCGGGACTAGACCCTACAATGAGCAGTTCTTC.

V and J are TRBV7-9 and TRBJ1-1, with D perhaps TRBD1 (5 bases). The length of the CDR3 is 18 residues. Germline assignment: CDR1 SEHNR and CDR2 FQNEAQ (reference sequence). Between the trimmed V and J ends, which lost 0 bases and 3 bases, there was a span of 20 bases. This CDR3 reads CASSLALVTDVLDTEAFF. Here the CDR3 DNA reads TGTGCCAGCAGCTTAGCGCTGGTGACAGATGTTCTTGACACTGAAGCTTTCTTT.

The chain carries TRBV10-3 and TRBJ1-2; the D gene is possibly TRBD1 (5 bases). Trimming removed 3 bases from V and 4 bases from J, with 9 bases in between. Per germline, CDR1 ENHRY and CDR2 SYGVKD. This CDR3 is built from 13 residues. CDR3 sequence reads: CAISDSGLYGYTF. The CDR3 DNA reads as TGTGCCATCAGTGACTCAGGGCTCTATGGCTACACCTTC.

The CDR3 spells CASSFTTGGSGNTIYF. For the CDR3, the DNA is TGTGCCAGCAGCTTTACGACAGGGGGCTCTGGAAACACCATATATTTT. The rearrangement links TRBV9 to TRBJ1-3, with TRBD1 matching over 9 bases. V gave up 4 bases and J gave up 0 bases; unmatched junction bases: 5. In germline, CDR1 is SGDLS, CDR2 YYNGEE. The length of the CDR3 is 16 residues.

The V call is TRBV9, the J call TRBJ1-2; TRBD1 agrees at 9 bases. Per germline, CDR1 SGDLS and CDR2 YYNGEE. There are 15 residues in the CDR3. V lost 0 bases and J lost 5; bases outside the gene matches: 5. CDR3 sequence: CASSVGTGALYGYTF. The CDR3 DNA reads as TGTGCCAGCAGCGTAGGGACAGGGGCGTTGTATGGCTACACCTTC.

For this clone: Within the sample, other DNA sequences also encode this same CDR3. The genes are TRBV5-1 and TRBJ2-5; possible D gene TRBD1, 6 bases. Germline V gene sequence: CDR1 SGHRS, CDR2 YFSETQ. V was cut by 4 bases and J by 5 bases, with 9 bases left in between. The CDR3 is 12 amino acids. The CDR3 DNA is TGCGCCAGCAGCCCAGGGGCCGAGACCCAGTACTTC. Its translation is CASSPGAETQYF.

Here the CDR3 reads CASSPNLVSYEQYF. Here the CDR3 DNA reads TGTGCCAGCAGCCCAAATTTAGTCTCCTACGAGCAGTACTTC. The chain links TRBV7-9 to TRBJ2-7; D remains unclear. The V gene lost 5 bases and the J gene lost 0 bases, with 11 bases spanning the gap. The CDR3 contains 14 residues. Germline V gives CDR1 SEHNR, CDR2 FQNEAQ (reference sequence). The full variable domain, rest sourced from reference TRBV7-9 and TRBJ2-7, is DTGVSQNPRHKITKRGQNVTFRCDPISEHNRLYWYRQTLGQGPEFLTYFQNEAQLEKSRLLSDRFSAERPKGSFSTLEIQRTEQGDSAMYLCASSPNLVSYEQYFGPGTRLTVT.

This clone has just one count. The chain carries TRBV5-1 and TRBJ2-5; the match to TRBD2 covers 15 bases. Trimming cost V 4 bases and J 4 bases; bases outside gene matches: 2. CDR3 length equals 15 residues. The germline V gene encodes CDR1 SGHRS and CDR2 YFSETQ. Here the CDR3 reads CASSPGLAGGETQYF. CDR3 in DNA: TGCGCCAGCAGCCCGGGACTAGCGGGGGGAGAGACCCAGTACTTC. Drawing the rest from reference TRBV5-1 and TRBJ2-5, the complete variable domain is KAGVTQTPRYLIKTRGQQVTLSCSPISGHRSVSWYQQTPGQGLQFLFEYFSETQRNKGNFPGRFSGRQFSNSRSEMNVSTLELGDSALYLCASSPGLAGGETQYFGPGTRLLVL.